This paragraph covers one T cell receptor (beta chain) sequence. This clone was seen only a few times. Which antigen it targets is not known. Base quality data are lacking; no much larger clone is found one base away. The cohort comprised hundreds of healthy bone marrow donors. All cohort members were sampled while nominally healthy, although unrecorded immune exposures were likely present. The donor tested CMV seronegative, placing the donor among the 352 seronegative members of the cohort. A peripheral blood sample was provided by each donor, and peripheral blood mononuclear cells were used for TCR beta sequencing. Genomic DNA was extracted from the blood cell samples with the Qiagen DNeasy Blood Extraction Kit. The library was obtained by the immunoSEQ multiplex PCR assay. For the multiplex PCR, a mixture combining 60 forward primers for TCR Vbeta segments and 13 reverse primers for TCR Jbeta segments was used. The CDR3 region of rearranged TCR beta genes was amplified from genomic DNA by a multiplex PCR assay. Amplified TCR beta libraries were sequenced as 87-base-pair reads on the Illumina HiSeq System. On the authors' methods: In a later analysis, some 80 million unique TCR beta chains were counted across the 500 to 850 repertoires, and roughly 11 million of these chains were shared by at least two donors. Raw reads were error-corrected and collapsed into unique sequences with a nearest-neighbor algorithm that merged closely related sequences to remove PCR and sequencing errors. CDR3 sequences were aligned to IMGT reference sequences to assign V, D and J gene segments. For a sequence to be retained, a match of at least six nucleotides to both a V gene segment and a J gene segment was required. A rearrangement was called productive if the CDR3 had no stop codons and remained in frame with V and J, and every other rearrangement was called non-productive. CDR3 was defined by IMGT convention, running from the second conserved V-encoded cysteine to the conserved J-encoded phenylalanine. The earlier analysis of 500 to 750 of the donors excluded any sequence lacking an unambiguous match to a single V gene segment. In an earlier analysis of almost 600 of the donors, a V segment was called functional when productive rearrangements were above 56.7%, and segregating when the standard deviation between donors exceeded 5%. A statistical classification framework was developed to diagnose cytomegalovirus status using the catalog of TCR beta chain sequences. In a later analysis, TCR nucleotide sequences were compared against IMGT/GENE-DB human TR gene sequences so that V and J genes could be assigned. Using the TCRdist pipeline, a later analysis assigned CDR3 sequences along with most-parsimonious VDJ recombination scenarios. In a later analysis, each TCR beta chain was defined by its CDR3 amino acid sequence together with its V-gene family, and reads lacking a unique V-gene family were excluded. To address suspected cross-contamination and a sequencing artifact, a later analysis removed some 620 highly shared, low-generation-probability nucleotide sequences. A later analysis calculated a clonal expansion index for each public chain from normalized within-repertoire ranks of inferred template counts. Generation probabilities in a later analysis came from a VDJ recombination model fitted to out-of-frame rearrangements, and those results were checked against IGoR. A later analysis scored TCR-TCR, TCR-HLA and TCR-CMV co-occurrence with hypergeometric tests, applying a repertoire-size bias correction to TCR pairs. In a later analysis, false discovery rates were estimated by permuting HLA or CMV assignments 20 times. In a later analysis, co-occurring TCRs were grouped using DBSCAN, with TCRdist sequence similarity added in when clustering inside HLA-allele-positive subsets. Repertoires with fewer than 30,000 or more than 120,000 public chains, plus five repertoires with anomalous nucleotide sharing, were excluded from co-occurrence clustering. TCRdb retrieved this table from immuneACCESS and kept in-frame rearrangements only. Not all clones are present; in checked studies, unresolved V genes account for under half, and no reason is known for the remainder. V, J and clone size were drawn from that table, and D and trimming were deduced from the DNA. In all, the sample holds some 140,000 clones, and less than 80% of those were seen once. Jointly, the top ten make up 2% to 2.5% of the sample.

Germline trimming: 3 bases from V, 2 bases from J; junction bases outside gene matches: 8. Inclusive of the bounding cysteine and phenylalanine, the CDR3 is 16 residues long. Solely the CDR3 DNA is kept, with 48 bases framed from the first base. CDR1 and CDR2 (SGHRS, YFSETQ) derive from the germline V gene. The data belong to a study of cytomegalovirus exposure and HLA in healthy donors (dated by TCRdb to the late 2010s). The study in broad terms: An earlier analysis of some 620 of the donors reported approximately 260 Gb of sequence data and 100 million to 120 million unique TCR beta sequences obtained from about 180 million T cells. An earlier analysis of 587 of the donors used high-throughput TCR beta sequencing to judge whether each TCR beta V gene segment behaved as functional or pseudogenic. Among around 400 genotyped donors of the cohort, an average of approximately 240,000 unique TCR beta nucleotide sequences were sequenced per donor, roughly 18% of them non-productive. A later analysis re-examined previously published TCR beta repertoires from 610 or so donors and added high-resolution HLA genotyping to investigate patterns of TCR occurrence. To predict cytomegalovirus infection status, the study combined high-throughput TCR immunosequencing, statistical association of individual TCRs with disease status, and machine learning. In the later analysis, no new phenotypic data were used to find candidate immune exposures; instead, reliance was placed on TCR beta sequences and their occurrence across donors. Of the approximately 400 genotyped donors, 81% were placed in the genetic ancestry cluster associated with self-reported Caucasian donors. Typing coverage varied by locus: roughly 620-640 donors for A, B, C, DRB1 and DQB1; roughly 510 for DQA1; nearly 610 for DPA1; 400 to 480 for DPB1. Using immunosequencing, the study profiled T cell repertoires from 640 or so subjects and related those repertoires to cytomegalovirus serostatus. An early release that covered several hundred HLA-typed donors contained around 300 gigabases of sequencing data and tens of millions of unique TCR sequences. The study aimed to test whether signatures of past pathogen exposure could be identified by cataloging public T cell receptors. Alongside the repertoire data, information on donor age, sex, ethnicity and CMV serostatus was compiled. HLA typing covered class I and class II loci at four-digit resolution. All discovery cohort repertoires had been generated using a single sequencing platform. A later genetic analysis used genome-wide SNP genotypes for about three fifths of the roughly 700 donors, treating that subset as a discovery cohort. In addition to the first cohort of around 670 subjects, a separate validation cohort of approximately 110 different subjects was used. Because of strong linkage in the cohort, roughly five DR-DQ haplotypes were treated as single units for association and clustering.

What the study reported, not specific to this receptor: A later analysis associated 17,000 or so TCR beta sequences with specific HLA alleles at a false discovery rate of 0.05. Three of the identified cytomegalovirus-associated TCR beta chains were confirmed in vitro to be specific for cytomegalovirus antigens. Broadly in line with IMGT annotations, most TCR beta V segments showed up in productive rearrangements about 87% or about 30% of the time in an earlier analysis of about 500 of the donors. Linkage disequilibrium might explain the correlated functional status among segregating V segments, but an unknown experimental factor could not be excluded. Roughly uniform sequencing depth across donors was assumed in presence/absence analyses, although this assumption may not hold. A cluster of highly shared sequence variants was judged likely to be a technical artifact of the sequencing pipeline. In a later analysis, HLA-associated TCR beta chains were found to be more clonally expanded and to have lower generation probabilities than equally common non-associated chains. Because counts were too low, some 16 rarely observed V segments, including chromosome 9 orphons, were excluded from the earlier analysis of several hundred of the donors. A further reported finding was that TCR beta sequences accurately predicted the HLA-A and HLA-B alleles for most subjects in the first cohort. According to the authors, the approach could potentially be generalized to other disease states and immunological phenotypes. Most TCR sequences were observed very rarely across donors, whereas some public TCRs were present in many individuals. The 87-base-pair reads could not distinguish some IMGT-functional V segments, including TRBV6-2 and TRBV6-3, so those segments were excluded. In a later analysis, most CMV-associated TCR beta chains were found to appear HLA-restricted, with HLA associations seemingly driven largely by CMV exposure. Only TCR beta chains were sequenced in this cohort, and the absence of alpha or paired-chain data limited detectable features. HLA typing was unavailable for some donors at each locus, so association tests used only the typed subset. Strong co-occurrence of HLA alleles, especially DR and DQ, made assigning TCR associations to individual alleles difficult. The study gave a list of some 150 TCR beta chains associated with cytomegalovirus. According to a later analysis, TCR association rates differed among HLA loci, with DRB1 alleles showing the most associated TCRs and HLA-C alleles showing the fewest. In a later genetic analysis, a missense DCLRE1C variant was associated with V-gene and J-gene trimming of TCR beta chains, and the association was replicated in an independent cohort. In both the original and validation cohorts, the classifier was reported to diagnose cytomegalovirus status with high specificity and sensitivity. Several of the top co-occurrence clusters appeared to be linked to parvovirus B19, influenza, CMV and Epstein-Barr virus, according to a later analysis. Immune exposure information for the cohort was limited to CMV serostatus. Compared with the roughly 600-donor mean, donors in an Asian-associated ancestry cluster had fewer N-insertions in productive TCRs, according to a later genetic analysis.

The receptor was derived from a man aged 30 to 39 in good health and CMV-seronegative. The sequence is built from TRBV5-1 and TRBJ2-7, with 10 bases aligning to TRBD1. Input material: PBMCs. The CDR3: CASSYLTGGLTYEQYF. The bases read TGCGCCAGCAGCTATCTGACAGGGGGCCTTACCTACGAGCAGTACTTC.